The 8 T cell receptor beta chains in this list originate from one sample, sequenced in a study of T cell changes during pregnancy in multiple sclerosis. Generated by immunoSEQ multiplex PCR, the TCRdb table keeps only in-frame clones and is missing some. Here the sample spans 69,000 or so clones, about nine tenths being singletons. Here the sequenced sample was peripheral blood, taken in the third trimester of pregnancy. All receptors derive from a female donor with multiple sclerosis, enrolled in a pregnancy study.

The chain combines TRBV5-1 with TRBJ2-3; a possible D gene is TRBD2 (7 bases). The germline V gene encodes CDR1 SGHRS and CDR2 YFSETQ. Trimming took 2 bases from V and 1 from J, leaving 11 bases between them. CDR3 length equals 15 residues. The CDR3 coding sequence is TGCGCCAGCAGCTTAGGGGGGGCCGGCACAGATACGCAGTATTTT. Residues: CASSLGGAGTDTQYF.

The chain carries TRBV5-1 and TRBJ2-1; TRBD1 might be the D (6 bases). The CDR3 is made up of 15 amino acids. V lost 0 bases and J lost 2, with 9 bases in between. Germline CDR1 is SGHRS and CDR2 is YFSETQ. CDR3 in DNA: TGCGCCAGCAGCTTGGACAGGGTGACCTACAATGAGCAGTTCTTC. Residues: CASSLDRVTYNEQFF.

V usage is TRBV11-2 and J usage is TRBJ2-4; D might be TRBD2 (5 bases). Trimming pared 5 bases from V and 1 base from J, leaving 12 bases between. The CDR3 runs 15 residues. Germline-derived CDR1 and CDR2 are SGHAT and FQNNGV. CDR3 sequence: CASSQISGAKNIQYF. CDR3 DNA: TGTGCCAGCAGCCAAATCTCGGGGGCCAAAAACATTCAGTACTTC.

The J gene is TRBJ1-5, the V gene TRBV12-5, with a tentative D call TRBD1 (6 bases). The CDR3 runs to 13 residues. Germline V gene data show CDR1 as LGHNT and CDR2 as FRNRAP. Trimming pared 7 bases from V and 5 bases from J, leaving 12 bases between. In DNA form, the CDR3 reads TGTGCTAGTGCTCAGACAGGAGATCAGCCCCAGCATTTT. Its protein is CASAQTGDQPQHF.

This clone was seen just once. This rearrangement joins TRBV5-1 to TRBJ2-6, with TRBD1 matching 7 bases. The trim removed 3 bases at V and 0 bases at J, leaving 12 bases unmatched. CDR3 length: 19 amino acids. Germline values: CDR1 SGHRS, CDR2 YFSETQ. CDR3 residues: CASSSLGTVSSSGANVLTF. The CDR3 DNA sequence: TGCGCCAGCAGCTCCCTGGGGACAGTTAGTTCCTCTGGGGCCAACGTCCTGACTTTC. The full variable domain, with the rest looked up from reference TRBV5-1 and TRBJ2-6, is KAGVTQTPRYLIKTRGQQVTLSCSPISGHRSVSWYQQTPGQGLQFLFEYFSETQRNKGNFPGRFSGRQFSNSRSEMNVSTLELGDSALYLCASSSLGTVSSSGANVLTFGAGSRLTVL.

On this clone: Other DNA variants within this sample encode the same CDR3. The gene calls are TRBV5-1 and TRBJ2-2; 7 bases agree with TRBD1. The V and J ends lost 0 bases and 1 base, in that order; junction bases with no gene match: 0. CDR3 length: 15 amino acids. The germline V gene has CDR1 SGHRS and CDR2 YFSETQ. CDR3 in amino acids: CASSLGQGNTGELFF. The CDR3 nucleotides read TGCGCCAGCAGCTTGGGACAGGGGAACACCGGGGAGCTGTTTTTT.

The chain employs TRBV16 and TRBJ2-7, with 7 bases lining up with TRBD1. V was pared by 5 bases and J by 2 bases, with 3 bases of the junction left unmatched. There are 13 residues in the CDR3. Germline lookup yields CDR1 KGHSY and CDR2 FQNENV. CDR3 in DNA: TGTGCCAGCAGCGGGGACAGAGCCTACGAGCAGTACTTC. Amino acids: CASSGDRAYEQYF.

The chain carries TRBV7-3 and TRBJ2-5; D is perhaps TRBD2 (6 bases). With 5 bases removed from V and 1 base from J, the gap between germline ends came to 8 bases. The CDR3 totals 13 residues. CDR1 and CDR2 from the germline V gene are SGHTA and FQGTGA. CDR3 protein: CASSRGSQETQYF. CDR3 bases: TGTGCCAGCAGCCGGGGGTCCCAAGAGACCCAGTACTTC.